This T cell receptor beta chain was retrieved from a study of blood T cell repertoires in COVID-19. About the study: Researchers got acute and convalescent COVID-19 samples from the United States, Italy and Spain.

Original data processing: By means of reference gene primer amplification, nucleated cell counts were estimated. TCRdb keeps only in-frame clones here, not all; method: immunoSEQ multiplex PCR. That table furnishes V, J and clone size, whereas the DNA furnished D and trimming. The data show around 50,000 clones, 83% seen once. Germline lookup yields CDR1 SQVTM and CDR2 ANQGSEA. The V end lost 6 bases, the J end lost 1 base, and 6 bases lay between the germline ends. The CDR3 runs to 11 residues. The clonotype originates from a human donor in a cohort sampled during active COVID-19. This rearrangement joins TRBV29-1 to TRBJ1-1; no reliable D call. The sample was peripheral blood. This chain's CDR3 is CSVYGNTEAFF. CDR3 nucleotides: TGCAGCGTCTACGGGAACACTGAAGCTTTCTTT.